This TCR beta chain was recovered during a study of graft-versus-host responses after intestinal transplantation. Study overall: Tacrolimus plus steroids were given to all recipients for 3 to 4 years, preceded by anti-thymocyte globulin induction.

Sequenced by immunoSEQ multiplex PCR; TCRdb stores in-frame clones only, minus some. The data hold 7,700 or so clones, with less than 40% observed a single time. Responder CD3+CD4+ and CD3+CD8+ cells that were proliferating and CFSE-low were sorted after the reaction. The starting material was alloreactive CD4+ T cells from a mixed lymphocyte reaction culture, obtained before transplantation. Subset denoted: CFSE-low proliferating T cells sorted from roughly 6-day pre-transplant mixed lymphocyte reaction (GvH or HvG direction). The receptor was derived from a human patient who was an organ donor for intestinal transplantation.

The CDR3 nucleotides read TGCGCCAGCAGCTCCGACTGGATTCGCACAGATACGCAGTATTTT. Translation: CASSSDWIRTDTQYF. V is TRBV5-1 and J is TRBJ2-3; D gene ambiguous. This CDR3 region has 15 residues. The ends were cut back, 3 bases at V and 1 base at J, with 12 bases in the middle. Germline CDR1 reads SGHRS; CDR2 reads YFSETQ. The full variable domain, completed using reference TRBV5-1 and TRBJ2-3, is KAGVTQTPRYLIKTRGQQVTLSCSPISGHRSVSWYQQTPGQGLQFLFEYFSETQRNKGNFPGRFSGRQFSNSRSEMNVSTLELGDSALYLCASSSDWIRTDTQYFGPGTRLTVL.